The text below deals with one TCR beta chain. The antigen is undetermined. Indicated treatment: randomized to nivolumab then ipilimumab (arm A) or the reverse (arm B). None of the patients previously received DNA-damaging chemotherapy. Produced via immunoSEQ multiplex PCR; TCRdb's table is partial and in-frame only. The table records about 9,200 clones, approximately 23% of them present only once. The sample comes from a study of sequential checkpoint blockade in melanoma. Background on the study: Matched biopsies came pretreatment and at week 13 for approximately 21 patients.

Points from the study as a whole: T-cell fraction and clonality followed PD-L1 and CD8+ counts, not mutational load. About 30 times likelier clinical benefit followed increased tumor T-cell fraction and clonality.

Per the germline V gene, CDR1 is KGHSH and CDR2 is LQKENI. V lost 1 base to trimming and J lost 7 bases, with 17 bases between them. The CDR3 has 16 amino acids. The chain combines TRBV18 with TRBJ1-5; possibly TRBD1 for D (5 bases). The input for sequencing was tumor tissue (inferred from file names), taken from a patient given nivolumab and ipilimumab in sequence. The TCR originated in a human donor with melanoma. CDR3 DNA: TGTGCCAGCTCACCACGGATTGACTCCCAGGGCCAGCCCCAGCATTTT. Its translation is CASSPRIDSQGQPQHF.